The 18 T cell receptor beta chains in this list originate from one sample, sequenced in a study of vaccination and CD4 T cells after COVID-19. Sample treatment: approximately 9-day PBMC culture with coronavirus spike peptide pools or control peptides (ViraFEST assay). Their cognate antigens are unknown. The Oncomine TCR Beta short-read assay was applied to DNA of cultured CD4+ T cells. TCRdb processed the PCR reads anew with MiXCR; each CDR3 protein has one entry. The data show about 17,000 distinct CDR3 sequences, with approximately 50% seen just once and 8% to 9.5% held by the top ten. Sequenced input: CD4+ T cells from blood, cultured in vitro. The receptors were gathered from a human donor who had recovered from COVID-19.

The chain employs TRBV5-1 and TRBJ2-3; 10 bases are a match to TRBD1. J was trimmed by 1 base and V by 10 bases; bases with no gene match: 9. The germline gives CDR1 SGHRS, CDR2 YFSETQ. The CDR3 contains 15 residues. Here the CDR3 DNA reads TGCGCCGGCCGACAGGGGGCGCTGGGCACAGATACGCAGTATTTT. Protein sequence: CAGRQGALGTDTQYF.

This clonotype was observed a few times. V and J are TRBV20-1 and TRBJ2-5; D might be TRBD1 or TRBD2, each matching 6 bases. The V and J ends lost 5 bases and 5 bases respectively, with 21 bases between them. CDR3 length: 15 amino acids. Per the germline V gene, CDR1 is DFQATT and CDR2 is SNEGSKA (reference sequence). The CDR3, as DNA: TGCAGTGCTCCACGGCCGGGGGCGCTCGCGGAGACCCAGTACTTC. It is translated as CSAPRPGALAETQYF.

This clonotype was seen a handful of times. The V gene is TRBV12-3 or TRBV12-4, the J gene TRBJ2-1; D is perhaps TRBD2 (5 bases). This CDR3 spans 12 amino acids. V lost 6 bases and J lost 9, with 12 bases in between. In nucleotides, the CDR3 is TGTGCCAGCAGCACCCGACGGGGTGAGCAGTTCTTC. Its translation: CASSTRRGEQFF.

This clonotype was seen a single time. V and J are TRBV6-2 or TRBV6-3 and TRBJ1-1; no clear D gene. The V gene's germline CDR1 is MNHEY and CDR2 SVGEGT. The ends were cut back, 6 bases at V and 0 bases at J, with 8 bases in the middle. The CDR3 length is 13 residues. CDR3 protein: CASSIHVNTEAFF. Written as DNA, the CDR3 is TGTGCCAGCAGCATACACGTGAACACTGAAGCTTTCTTT.

This clonotype was detected a few times. The chain carries TRBV10-3 and TRBJ2-7, with 8 bases lining up with TRBD2. V gave up 3 bases and J gave up 2 bases; unmatched junction bases: 6. The CDR3 length is 15 residues. From germline, CDR1 is ENHRY and CDR2 SYGVKD. CDR3 sequence: CAISDPGGWAYEQYF. As DNA, the CDR3 is TGTGCCATCAGTGACCCGGGAGGGTGGGCCTACGAGCAGTACTTC.

In its sample, this clonotype was seen once. The rearrangement links TRBV5-5 to TRBJ2-3; 7 bases are a match to TRBD2. CDR1 and CDR2 from the germline V gene are SGHKS and YYEKEE (reference sequence). With 0 bases clipped from V and 2 bases from J, the junction kept 6 bases outside the gene matches. This CDR3 is built from 16 residues. The CDR3 DNA sequence: TGTGCCAGCAGCTTGGGTACCCTAGCGGACACAGATACGCAGTATTTT. Protein product: CASSLGTLADTDTQYF.

V usage is TRBV10-1 and J usage is TRBJ2-7, with D unresolved. Trimming removed 6 bases at V and 9 bases at J, with 18 bases between. Germline V gene data show CDR1 as WNHNN and CDR2 as SYGVQD (reference sequence). CDR3 length equals 13 residues. This CDR3 is CASSPGPVARQYF. The CDR3 region has the DNA TGCGCCAGCAGCCCTGGACCTGTGGCAAGGCAGTACTTC.

V is TRBV6-1 and J is TRBJ1-5; D call uncertain. This CDR3 region has 14 residues. The germline V gene encodes CDR1 MNHNS and CDR2 SASEGT. V lost 8 bases to trimming and J lost 0 bases, with 11 bases between them. The CDR3 loop is CASVTFGSNQPQHF. CDR3 sequence (DNA): TGTGCCAGCGTCACATTCGGTAGCAATCAGCCCCAGCATTTT.

This clonotype was detected only a few times. The chain is built from TRBV6-5 and TRBJ1-1; D unclear. CDR1 MNHEY and CDR2 SVGAGI come from the germline V gene. CDR3 length equals 12 residues. The ends were cut back, 2 bases at V and 11 bases at J, with 12 bases in the middle. CDR3 bases: TGTGCCAGCAGTTACGGGCCTGGCCTGGCTTTCTTT. Translating it yields CASSYGPGLAFF.

V usage is TRBV15 and J usage is TRBJ2-5, with TRBD2 identical over 7 bases. The CDR3 contains 14 residues. V lost 1 base to trimming and J lost 4 bases; unmatched junction nucleotides: 3. Germline V gives CDR1 LNHNV, CDR2 YYDKDF (reference sequence). Here the CDR3 reads CATSRGLARETQYF. DNA for the CDR3: TGTGCCACCAGCAGAGGACTAGCCCGAGAGACCCAGTACTTC.

The J gene is TRBJ2-2, the V gene TRBV19; 10 positions agree with TRBD1. Germline V gene lookup returns CDR1 LNHDA and CDR2 SQIVND (reference sequence). This CDR3 is 15 amino acids long. Trimming removed 4 bases from V and 5 bases from J; junction bases left unmatched: 4. The CDR3 DNA sequence: TGTGCCAGTAGTACGACAGGGGGCTTAACCGGGGAGCTGTTTTTT. Translation gives CASSTTGGLTGELFF.

The V call is TRBV20-1, the J call TRBJ2-1; 13 bases map to TRBD2. The CDR3 spans 18 residues. CDR1 DFQATT and CDR2 SNEGSKA come from the germline V gene (reference sequence). The junction had 9 bases not matched to a gene; V was cut back by 0 bases and J by 4 bases. The CDR3 nucleotides are TGCAGTGCTAGAGATCTGCTGACTAGCGGGAGGACTTACAATGAGCAGTTCTTC. Its protein is CSARDLLTSGRTYNEQFF.

V is TRBV6-1 and J is TRBJ1-2, with D possibly being TRBD1 (5 bases). The CDR3 totals 12 residues. CDR1 MNHNS and CDR2 SASEGT come from the germline V gene. Trimming pared 4 bases from V and 5 bases from J, leaving 8 bases between. CDR3 bases: TGTGCCAGCAGTGGGCAGGGTTATGGCTACACCTTC. It translates to CASSGQGYGYTF.

The chain carries TRBV7-2 and TRBJ2-7, with 8 bases fitting TRBD1. Germline trimming cut 5 bases from V and 7 bases from J; bases unmatched to any gene: 7. There are 13 residues in the CDR3. Germline CDR1 is SGHTA and CDR2 is FQGNSA. In nucleotides, the CDR3 is TGTGCCAGCAGCACGGACAGGGTTAGGGAGCAGTACTTC. Protein sequence: CASSTDRVREQYF.

The chain employs TRBV5-1 and TRBJ1-6; a possible D gene is TRBD1 (5 bases). The V end was cut by 5 bases, the J end by 5 bases, with 17 bases between. Per germline, CDR1 SGHRS and CDR2 YFSETQ. There are 16 residues in the CDR3. The CDR3 nucleotides are TGCGCCAGCAGAACTGGGACTCCAAGGGATAATTCACCCCTCCACTTT. It codes for CASRTGTPRDNSPLHF.

This rearrangement joins TRBV15 to TRBJ1-4; 11 nucleotides line up with TRBD1. With V trimmed by 5 bases and J by 4 bases, 6 bases remained unmatched. The CDR3 runs to 16 residues. The germline gives CDR1 LNHNV, CDR2 YYDKDF (reference sequence). The CDR3 nucleotides are TGTGCCACCAGCCTCGGGACAGGGGGTCTTAATGAAAAACTGTTTTTT. This codes for CATSLGTGGLNEKLFF.

The rearrangement uses TRBV7-6 and TRBJ2-7, with a possible D match to TRBD1 (5 bases). The CDR3 covers 13 residues. In germline, CDR1 is SGHVS, CDR2 FNYEAQ. Trimming took off 1 base at V and 3 bases at J, with 7 bases between the two ends. The CDR3 reads CASSLEGRYEQYF. CDR3 DNA: TGTGCCAGCAGCTTAGAGGGGCGCTACGAGCAGTACTTC.

The chain employs TRBV6-1 and TRBJ1-1; TRBD1 might be the D (6 bases). CDR1 and CDR2 from the germline V gene are MNHNS and SASEGT. CDR3 length equals 11 residues. With 6 bases removed from V and 11 bases from J, the gap between germline ends came to 13 bases. In DNA, the CDR3 is TGTGCCAGCAGCCCGGGGGCGCGGGCTTTCTTT. This translates into CASSPGARAFF.